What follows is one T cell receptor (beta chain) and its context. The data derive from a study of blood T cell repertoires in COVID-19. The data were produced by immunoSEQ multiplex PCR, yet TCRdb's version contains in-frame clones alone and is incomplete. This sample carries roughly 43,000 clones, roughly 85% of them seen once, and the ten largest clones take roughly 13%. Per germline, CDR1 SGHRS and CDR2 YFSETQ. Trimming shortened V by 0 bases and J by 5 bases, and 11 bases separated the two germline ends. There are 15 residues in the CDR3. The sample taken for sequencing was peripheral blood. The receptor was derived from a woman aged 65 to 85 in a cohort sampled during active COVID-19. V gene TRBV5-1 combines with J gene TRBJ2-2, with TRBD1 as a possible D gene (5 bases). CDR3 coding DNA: TGCGCCAGCAGCTTGGCTACAGGCGGAACCGGGGAGCTGTTTTTT. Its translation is CASSLATGGTGELFF. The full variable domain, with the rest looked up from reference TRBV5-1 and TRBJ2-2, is KAGVTQTPRYLIKTRGQQVTLSCSPISGHRSVSWYQQTPGQGLQFLFEYFSETQRNKGNFPGRFSGRQFSNSRSEMNVSTLELGDSALYLCASSLATGGTGELFFGEGSRLTVL.